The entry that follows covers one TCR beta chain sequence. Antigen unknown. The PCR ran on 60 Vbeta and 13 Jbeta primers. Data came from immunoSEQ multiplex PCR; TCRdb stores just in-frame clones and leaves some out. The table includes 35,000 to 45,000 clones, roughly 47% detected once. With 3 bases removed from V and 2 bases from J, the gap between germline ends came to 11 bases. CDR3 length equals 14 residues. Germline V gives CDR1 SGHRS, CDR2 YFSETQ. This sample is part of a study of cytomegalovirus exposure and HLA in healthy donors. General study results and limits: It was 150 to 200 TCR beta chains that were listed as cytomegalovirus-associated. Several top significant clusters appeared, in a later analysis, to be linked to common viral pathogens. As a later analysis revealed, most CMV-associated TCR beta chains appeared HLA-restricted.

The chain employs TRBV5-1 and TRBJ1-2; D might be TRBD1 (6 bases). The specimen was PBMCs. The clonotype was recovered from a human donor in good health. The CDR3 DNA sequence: TGCGCCAGCAGCTCGAACCAGGGGAACTATGGCTACACCTTC. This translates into CASSSNQGNYGYTF.